This TCR beta chain was documented in a study of blood T cell repertoires in COVID-19. Study context: Some COVID-19 samples were acute and others convalescent; all came from the United States, Italy and Spain. T cells, B-cell-depleted T cells, or PBMCs provided the cDNA or gDNA that served as material.

Between the trimmed V and J ends, which lost 5 bases and 4 bases, there was a span of 14 bases. The CDR3 contains 14 residues. Germline lookup yields CDR1 MNHEY and CDR2 SMNVEV (reference sequence). Enrolment of Seattle patients took place during active infection, and they were followed longitudinally. Original processing methods: Researchers report that nucleated cell counts were estimated from reference gene primer amplification. Profiling relied on immunoSEQ multiplex PCR, and the TCRdb table lists in-frame clones only, not all of them. Clone size and V and J calls were adopted from that table, with D and trimming inferred from the DNA. The sample lists under 200,000 clones; approximately 79% were seen once.

Sequenced sample: peripheral blood. The clonotype comes from a woman in her sixties or seventies with COVID-19, enrolled during active disease. V usage is TRBV27 and J usage is TRBJ1-2; no reliable D call. The CDR3 sequence: CASSQNLYSYGYTF. CDR3 nucleotide sequence: TGTGCCAGCAGTCAAAACCTATACAGCTATGGCTACACCTTC.